This T cell receptor beta chain is drawn from a study of blood T cell repertoires in COVID-19. Study as a whole: Italy, Spain and the United States were the sources of the convalescent and acute COVID-19 samples.

Using immunoSEQ multiplex PCR, the repertoire was profiled, and TCRdb retains in-frame clones only, with some absent. This table has some 340,000 clones, about four fifths appearing once. This CDR3 region has 15 residues. Germline CDR1 MNHEY, CDR2 SMNVEV (reference sequence). V was trimmed by 7 bases and J by 1 base, leaving 14 bases between them. The TCR was taken from a woman in her 50s who had recovered from COVID-19. Sequenced: PBMCs or T cells enriched from blood (not recorded which). The J gene is TRBJ1-5, the V gene TRBV27; D remains ambiguous. CDR3 region: CASNELGSSNQPQHF. For the CDR3, the DNA is TGTGCCAGCAACGAGCTCGGGTCCAGCAATCAGCCCCAGCATTTT.